This is a list of T cell receptor beta chains from one sample in a study of cytomegalovirus exposure and HLA in healthy donors. This table comes from immunoSEQ multiplex PCR, and its TCRdb copy is limited to in-frame clones, with some not included. This table has 43,000 or so clones, roughly 60% appearing once. Specimen: PBMCs. The source is a human donor in good health. Each CDR3 is given with its conserved first and last residue. A D gene is named only where the DNA matches it firmly. Clone size is shown for a subset of rows, as once, few, many or a class of expanded clone.

size	V	J	D	DNA	CDR3
-	TRBV6-1	TRBJ2-5	-	TGTGCCAGCAGTGGCGCGTGGGTGAGGCAGCCCTACTTACAAGAGACCCAGTACTTC	CASSGAWVRQPYLQETQYF
-	TRBV5-1	TRBJ1-3	-	TGCGCCAGCAGCACAGCCTCTGGAAACACCATATATTTT	CASSTASGNTIYF
few	TRBV6-5	TRBJ1-2	TRBD1	TGTGCCAGCAGTCGTACAGGGGGCTATGGCTACACCTTC	CASSRTGGYGYTF
few	TRBV27	TRBJ1-6	-	TGTGCCAGCGGACGCAGGGGAGTGGGTTCACCCCTCCACTTT	CASGRRGVGSPLHF
-	TRBV5-5	TRBJ1-6	-	TGTGCCAGCAGCTTGGTCGGGGATTCACCCCTCCACTTT	CASSLVGDSPLHF
once	TRBV7-6	TRBJ1-4	TRBD1	TGTGCCAGCAGCCCCACAGTCGCAGGGGGCAATGAAAAACTGTTTTTT	CASSPTVAGGNEKLFF
-	TRBV30	TRBJ1-1	-	TGTGCCTGGACAGGGGTAGGGGACACTGAAGCTTTCTTT	CAWTGVGDTEAFF
once	TRBV2	TRBJ2-5	TRBD2	TGTGCCAGCATCCTAGGACTAGCGGGGTTGGAGACCCAGTACTTC	CASILGLAGLETQYF
-	TRBV7-6	TRBJ1-1	-	TGTGCCAGCAGCTTATTGACGGGGAACACTGAAGCTTTCTTT	CASSLLTGNTEAFF
-	TRBV4-1	TRBJ2-5	-	TGCGCCAGCAGCCAATGGGGAGAAGAGACCCAGTACTTC	CASSQWGEETQYF
-	TRBV15	TRBJ2-2	TRBD1	TGTGCCACCAGCTGGGACAGGGGGAGCACCGGGGAGCTGTTTTTT	CATSWDRGSTGELFF
-	TRBV19	TRBJ1-1	-	TGTGCCAGTAAGGGACTCAACACTGAAGCTTTCTTT	CASKGLNTEAFF
-	TRBV7-2	TRBJ1-1	-	TGTGCCAGCAGCCCTCGGGGGGACGCTGAAGCTTTCTTT	CASSPRGDAEAFF
-	TRBV7-9	TRBJ1-6	-	TGTGCCAGCAGCAACTTCAATTCACCCCTCCACTTT	CASSNFNSPLHF
-	TRBV25-1	TRBJ1-2	-	TGTGCCAGCAGTGCCTCCCCGGGGGAGGGTTATGGCTACACCTTC	CASSASPGEGYGYTF
-	TRBV6-6	TRBJ2-3	TRBD2	TGTGCCAGCAGTTACGGGGGGGTGGGTACGCAGTATTTT	CASSYGGVGTQYF
-	TRBV28	TRBJ1-2	-	TGTGCCAGCAGCGAAGTGGGGGCCAACTATGGCTACACCTTC	CASSEVGANYGYTF
-	TRBV2	TRBJ2-5	TRBD1	TGTGCCAGCGCTCCAGGGGGAGAGACCCAGTACTTC	CASAPGGETQYF
once	TRBV2	TRBJ2-3	TRBD2	TGTGCCAGCAGAGGACCAGCGGGGGTGGGGACAGATACGCAGTATTTT	CASRGPAGVGTDTQYF
-	TRBV27	TRBJ2-7	-	TGTGCCAGCAGTTCCACGGGGAACCACGAGCAGTACTTC	CASSSTGNHEQYF